This TCR beta chain was retrieved from a study of PD-L1 blockade in urothelial cancer. In the study overall: At 6 weeks and at 3 weeks (second dose) after treatment start, blood was analyzed.

TCRdb keeps only in-frame clones here, not all; method: immunoSEQ multiplex PCR. Of 40,000 to 50,000 clones in the sample, around 84% were seen once. The CDR3 contains 14 residues. V lost 3 bases and J lost 8; bases outside the gene matches: 6. Germline CDR1 LNHDA, CDR2 SQIVND (reference sequence). Time point defined: pretreatment peripheral blood. This specimen was PBMCs, taken around atezolizumab (anti-PD-L1) treatment. This clonotype originated in a man aged 65 to 79 with urothelial cancer. This rearrangement joins TRBV19 to TRBJ1-2; 10 bases align to TRBD1. The chain's CDR3 is CASSMPDRGHGYTF. CDR3 nucleotide sequence: TGTGCCAGTAGTATGCCCGACAGGGGGCACGGCTACACCTTC. Full variable domain (missing parts from reference TRBV19 and TRBJ1-2): DGGITQSPKYLFRKEGQNVTLSCEQNLNHDAMYWYRQDPGQGLRLIYYSQIVNDFQKGDIAEGYSVSREKKESFPLTVTSAQKNPTAFYLCASSMPDRGHGYTFGSGTRLTVV.